This TCR beta chain was found in a study of blood T cell repertoires in COVID-19. Per the authors' pipeline: Estimation of nucleated cell counts was performed using reference gene primer amplification. Sequencing used immunoSEQ multiplex PCR; TCRdb keeps in-frame clones, though not all of them. V and J calls and clone size are as listed in that table; D and trimming were resolved from the DNA. The table has 140,000 or so clones, roughly 90% seen once. Germline values: CDR1 KGHSH, CDR2 LQKENI. The CDR3 totals 15 residues. The V and J ends lost 3 bases and 4 bases, in that order; junction bases with no gene match: 7.

The TCR sequence derives from a man aged 65 to 79 with acute or convalescent COVID-19. This chain connects TRBV18 to TRBJ1-1, with 8 bases matching TRBD1. Sequencing input: peripheral blood. The CDR3 is CASSPMPDRGTEAFF. In DNA form, the CDR3 reads TGTGCCAGCTCACCCATGCCTGACAGGGGCACTGAAGCTTTCTTT.